These 13 T cell receptor beta chains came from one sample sequenced in a study of blood T cell repertoires in COVID-19. The assay was immunoSEQ multiplex PCR, and TCRdb's table has in-frame clones only and misses some. Among about 190,000 clones listed, under 80% were seen once. The material sequenced was peripheral blood. The receptors were sampled from a woman between 45 and 60 years old with acute or convalescent COVID-19.

V and J are TRBV5-6 and TRBJ1-5; D is undetermined. In germline, CDR1 is SGHDT, CDR2 YYEEEE. V shed 1 base and J shed 4 bases, with 6 bases lying between them. This CDR3 is 13 amino acids long. The CDR3 region has the DNA TGTGCCAGCAGCTTGACACTAAATCAGCCCCAGCATTTT. This gives the protein CASSLTLNQPQHF.

The chain combines TRBV10-3 with TRBJ1-5, with 7 bases identical to TRBD1. The CDR3 sequence is 17 residues long. The germline CDR1 and CDR2 sequences are ENHRY and SYGVKD. V gave up 3 bases and J gave up 2 bases; unmatched junction bases: 10. CDR3 sequence: CAISERAGGTGNQPQHF. Written as DNA, the CDR3 is TGTGCCATCAGTGAAAGGGCAGGGGGAACGGGCAATCAGCCCCAGCATTTT.

In this sample, this clone turned up a few times. The chain couples TRBV5-1 to TRBJ2-2; the match to TRBD2 covers 7 bases. The CDR3 is 13 amino acids. CDR1 and CDR2 from the germline V gene are SGHRS and YFSETQ. After removal of 2 bases from V and 6 bases from J, the junction contained 1 base not matched to a gene. The CDR3 region is CASSFREAGELFF. The CDR3 nucleotides are TGCGCCAGCAGCTTCCGGGAGGCCGGGGAGCTGTTTTTT. Full variable domain (rest looked up from reference TRBV5-1 and TRBJ2-2): KAGVTQTPRYLIKTRGQQVTLSCSPISGHRSVSWYQQTPGQGLQFLFEYFSETQRNKGNFPGRFSGRQFSNSRSEMNVSTLELGDSALYLCASSFREAGELFFGEGSRLTVL.

Turning to this clone: This CDR3 is also generated by other DNA sequences in the sample. V usage is TRBV5-1 and J usage is TRBJ2-5, with 10 bases that match TRBD2. Unmatched junction bases numbered 8, after V lost 5 bases and J lost 1 base. The CDR3 is 16 residues long. CDR1 and CDR2 from the germline V gene are SGHRS and YFSETQ. This CDR3 is CASRPSGSGGQETQYF. The CDR3 DNA follows: TGCGCCAGCAGGCCTAGCGGGAGCGGAGGCCAAGAGACCCAGTACTTC. Complete variable domain (other parts from reference TRBV5-1 and TRBJ2-5): KAGVTQTPRYLIKTRGQQVTLSCSPISGHRSVSWYQQTPGQGLQFLFEYFSETQRNKGNFPGRFSGRQFSNSRSEMNVSTLELGDSALYLCASRPSGSGGQETQYFGPGTRLLVL.

The CDR3 here is CASSYPIYREGYEQYF. In nucleotides, the CDR3 is TGTGCCAGCAGTTACCCAATATACAGGGAAGGGTACGAGCAGTACTTC. The rearrangement joins TRBV6-2 or TRBV6-3 to TRBJ2-7; possible D gene TRBD1, 6 bases. Germline CDR1 is MNHEY and CDR2 is SVGEGT. Trimming took off 2 bases at V and 4 bases at J, with 18 bases between the two ends. This CDR3 has 16 residues.

The chain links TRBV3-1 (or the pseudogene TRBV3-2) to TRBJ2-3, with TRBD2 matching 7 bases. Germline values: CDR1 LGHDT, CDR2 YNNKEL (reference sequence). There are 16 residues in the CDR3. V shed 5 bases and J 4 bases; nucleotides not matched to a gene: 12. The DNA of the CDR3 is TGTGCCAGCAGCTATTCCTGGGGGAGGGCCTCAGATACGCAGTATTTT. Translated, it gives CASSYSWGRASDTQYF.

J is TRBJ1-1 and V is TRBV27, with D maybe TRBD1 (5 bases). Germline V gene sequence: CDR1 MNHEY, CDR2 SMNVEV (reference sequence). V was cut by 3 bases and J by 5 bases, with 16 bases left in between. The CDR3 sequence is 15 residues long. Here the CDR3 reads CASSFGSLRGTEAFF. The CDR3 nucleotides read TGTGCCAGCAGTTTTGGCAGCCTGCGGGGGACTGAAGCTTTCTTT.

The V and J genes are TRBV5-1 and TRBJ2-3; 11 bases match TRBD2. V was clipped by 0 bases and J by 3 bases; unmatched bases: 6. Germline CDR1 is SGHRS and CDR2 is YFSETQ. The CDR3 extends over 17 amino acids. CDR3: CASSLAVAGGLTDTQYF. The CDR3 DNA is TGCGCCAGCAGCTTGGCGGTAGCGGGAGGGTTGACAGATACGCAGTATTTT. Complete variable domain (other parts from reference TRBV5-1 and TRBJ2-3): KAGVTQTPRYLIKTRGQQVTLSCSPISGHRSVSWYQQTPGQGLQFLFEYFSETQRNKGNFPGRFSGRQFSNSRSEMNVSTLELGDSALYLCASSLAVAGGLTDTQYFGPGTRLTVL.

V usage is TRBV28 and J usage is TRBJ2-2, with TRBD2 identical over 11 bases. J was trimmed by 2 bases and V by 6 bases; bases with no gene match: 5. Germline CDR1 reads MDHEN; CDR2 reads SYDVKM. The CDR3 is 16 amino acids. CDR3 loop: CASRNSGRANTGELFF. In DNA, the CDR3 is TGTGCCAGCAGAAATAGCGGGAGGGCCAACACCGGGGAGCTGTTTTTT.

This clone was observed a single time. V and J are TRBV28 and TRBJ2-7; D is perhaps TRBD2 (6 bases). Germline V gives CDR1 MDHEN, CDR2 SYDVKM. The CDR3 sequence is 13 residues long. V gave up 7 bases and J gave up 5 bases, with 15 bases separating them. CDR3 sequence (DNA): TGTGCCAGCACCCAAGGAGGGGCCGACGAGCAGTACTTC. It codes for CASTQGGADEQYF.

The J gene is TRBJ1-1, the V gene TRBV30; 12 bases are a match to TRBD1. CDR3 size: 14 residues. Unmatched junction bases numbered 3, after V lost 2 bases and J lost 5 bases. CDR1 GTSNPN and CDR2 SVGIG come from the germline V gene (reference sequence). Written as DNA, the CDR3 is TGTGCCTGGAGTCGGGACAGGGGGCAGACTGAAGCTTTCTTT. Its translation is CAWSRDRGQTEAFF.

With regard to this clone: The junction does not match germline at one end; this may be a read error. This sequence joins TRBV19 and TRBJ2-3; D is undetermined. This CDR3 spans 12 amino acids. Per the germline V gene, CDR1 is LNHDA and CDR2 is SQIVND (reference sequence). The CDR3 sequence is CASSISKDTQYF. The CDR3 region has the DNA TGTGCCAGTAGTATAAGCAAAGATACGCAGTATTTT.

The genes are TRBV6-5 and TRBJ2-7; the D gene is possibly TRBD1 (6 bases). V was clipped by 5 bases and J by 7 bases, with 15 bases between them. The CDR3 has 13 residues. From germline, CDR1 is MNHEY and CDR2 SVGAGI. CDR3 DNA: TGTGCCAGCAGTCGACAGGTTAATCGGGAGCAGTACTTC. It encodes CASSRQVNREQYF.